The next 2 T cell receptor beta chains were all read from a single sample in a study of blood T cell repertoires in COVID-19. Clones were sequenced by immunoSEQ multiplex PCR, and TCRdb holds only the in-frame ones, with some missing. The table includes some 150,000 clones, about nine tenths detected once. Sample: peripheral blood. All receptors derive from a human donor in a cohort sampled during active COVID-19.

The chain has TRBV9 and TRBJ1-4; D uncertain. This CDR3 is built from 14 residues. The germline CDR1 and CDR2 sequences are SGDLS and YYNGEE. V lost 0 bases and J lost 4, with 7 bases in between. CDR3 sequence reads: CASSVGGLNEKLFF. Written as DNA, the CDR3 is TGTGCCAGCAGCGTAGGCGGACTTAATGAAAAACTGTTTTTT.

This clone has only a few counts. The V call is TRBV6-4, the J call TRBJ2-1; 11 positions agree with TRBD2. CDR3 length: 15 amino acids. CDR1 is MRHNA and CDR2 is SNTAGT in the germline V gene. V gave up 0 bases and J gave up 6 bases; unmatched junction bases: 1. The CDR3 region is CASSDSSGGANEQFF. Here the CDR3 DNA reads TGTGCCAGCAGTGACTCTAGCGGGGGGGCCAATGAGCAGTTCTTC.